The subject of this entry is one T cell receptor (beta chain). Antigen unknown. This specimen comes from a study of T cells expressing NK-cell markers. TCRdb reanalyzed the 5' RACE reads and collapses them to one entry per CDR3 protein, without DNA. The clone table shows about 460,000 distinct CDR3 sequences, with the ten largest holding approximately 1.4%. Findings and limits, study-wide: Each of 6 or 7 donors carried dominant NKG2C+ clonotypes accounting for about 1.0-7.0% of CD8+ T cells. Whether expanded NKG2C-expressing T cell clones recognize HCMV is unknown.

Germline CDR1 and CDR2: DFQATT and SNEGSKA (reference sequence). The CDR3 sequence is 14 residues long. The sequence was obtained from a woman aged 50 to 65 in good health. The sequencing input was blood T cells: a sorted CD56 or NKG2C T cell subset, CD4+ or CD8+ T cells, or bulk PBMC T cells (not recorded which). The rearrangement uses TRBV20-1 and TRBJ2-2; with no DNA, the TCRdb D assignment of TRBD1 cannot be verified. CDR3: CSAGRGQNTGELFF.